These 22 T cell receptor beta chains came from one sample sequenced in a study of T cells in Graves' hyperthyroidism and ophthalmopathy. TCR beta CDR3 region amplification was performed from RNA transcripts. First-round RT-PCR targeting the TCR CDR3 was performed with the HTBI primer set. Via MiXCR, TCRdb re-called the multiplex PCR reads, giving one row per CDR3 protein. The data contain about 640,000 distinct CDR3 sequences, around 20% of them seen just once; the ten biggest clones take up 30% to 40%. The material sequenced was blood. These TCRs come from a man aged 30-40 years with Graves' ophthalmopathy.

This chain joins TRBV7-2 and TRBJ2-3, with 9 bases fitting TRBD2. Germline CDR1 reads SGHTA; CDR2 reads FQGNSA. CDR3 size: 17 residues. The V gene end was trimmed by 1 base and the J gene end by 4 bases; junction bases not matched to a gene: 9. This CDR3 is CASSLGAGGTRADTQYF. The CDR3 DNA is TGTGCCAGCAGCTTAGGAGCGGGAGGCACGAGGGCAGATACGCAGTATTTT.

This clonotype was detected only a few times. The chain couples TRBV28 to TRBJ2-2; TRBD1 matches 8 bases. J lost 2 bases, V lost 4 bases, and 9 bases had no gene match. This CDR3 has 17 amino acids. Germline V gene lookup returns CDR1 MDHEN and CDR2 SYDVKM. The CDR3 sequence: CASSSSYDRGNTGELFF. DNA of the CDR3: TGTGCCAGCAGTTCCTCCTACGACAGGGGCAACACCGGGGAGCTGTTTTTT.

This sequence joins TRBV5-8 and TRBJ2-5, with a weak D call TRBD1 (6 bases). V lost 3 bases, J lost 0 bases, and 9 bases lay in between. The CDR3 runs to 14 residues. The germline V gene has CDR1 SGHTS and CDR2 YDEGEE. The CDR3 DNA sequence: TGTGCCAGCAGCTCCTACAGGGACCAAGAGACCCAGTACTTC. As protein: CASSSYRDQETQYF.

At least ten counts were recorded for this clonotype. This chain uses TRBV12-3 or TRBV12-4 with TRBJ1-2; 10 positions match TRBD1. The CDR3 totals 17 residues. J gave up 0 bases and V 3 bases, and 7 bases lay outside the gene matches. In nucleotides, the CDR3 is TGTGCCAGCAGTTTGGGGGGGACAGGGGAACCTAACTATGGCTACACCTTC. It encodes CASSLGGTGEPNYGYTF.

The chain combines TRBV19 with TRBJ1-1; D possibly corresponds to TRBD1 (6 bases). Between the trimmed V and J ends, which lost 5 bases and 3 bases, there was a span of 13 bases. The CDR3 covers 14 residues. Germline V gene lookup returns CDR1 LNHDA and CDR2 SQIVND (reference sequence). CDR3 bases: TGTGCCAGTAGTCGACGCCAGGGGTACACTGAAGCTTTCTTT. Encoded protein: CASSRRQGYTEAFF.

The chain links TRBV29-1 to TRBJ2-1, with D perhaps matching TRBD2 (5 bases). Germline V gene lookup returns CDR1 SQVTM and CDR2 ANQGSEA. The CDR3 runs 12 residues. Trimming cost V 2 bases and J 8 bases, with 10 bases left between them. CDR3 sequence reads: CSVEREGYEQFF. CDR3 nucleotide sequence: TGCAGCGTTGAAAGAGAGGGTTATGAGCAGTTCTTC.

V is TRBV24-1 and J is TRBJ1-1; D is uncertain. The CDR3 has 12 residues. Trimming pared 12 bases from V and 5 bases from J, leaving 15 bases between. CDR1 and CDR2 (germline): KGHDR, SFDVKD. The CDR3 loop reads CAASSWGTEAFF. CDR3 DNA sequence: TGTGCCGCCTCCTCGTGGGGAACTGAAGCTTTCTTT.

This clonotype came up a few times. The rearrangement joins TRBV20-1 to TRBJ1-6; D gene unclear. Trimming left V 0 bases short and J 0 bases short, with 9 bases between. CDR1 DFQATT and CDR2 SNEGSKA come from the germline V gene (reference sequence). This CDR3 spans 16 amino acids. CDR3 sequence (DNA): TGCAGTGCTAGAGAAGCAGCAAGCTCCTATAATTCACCCCTCCACTTT. Its protein is CSAREAASSYNSPLHF.

This clonotype showed up many times. This chain joins TRBV12-3 or TRBV12-4 and TRBJ2-3, with D unclear. The CDR3 spans 15 residues. V was pared by 0 bases and J by 5 bases, with 12 bases between. The CDR3 sequence is CASSLAGGMGDTQYF. The CDR3 nucleotides read TGTGCCAGCAGTTTAGCAGGTGGGATGGGAGATACGCAGTATTTT.

This sequence joins TRBV4-3 and TRBJ2-1; 7 positions match TRBD2. Germline trimming cut 4 bases from V and 0 bases from J; bases unmatched to any gene: 6. Germline CDR1 LGHNA, CDR2 YSLEER. This CDR3 is built from 16 residues. The CDR3 sequence: CASSLRAGSSYNEQFF. In nucleotides, the CDR3 is TGCGCCAGCAGCCTTAGAGCGGGGAGCTCCTACAATGAGCAGTTCTTC.

This chain joins TRBV5-8 and TRBJ2-7; D unresolved. Germline values: CDR1 SGHTS, CDR2 YDEGEE. Trimming cost V 9 bases and J 3 bases, with 19 bases left between them. CDR3 length equals 14 residues. CDR3: CAITQRAFNYEQYF. CDR3 DNA: TGTGCCATCACCCAAAGGGCGTTTAACTACGAGCAGTACTTC.

Points on this clonotype: Sequence at one end of the junction differs from germline and may be a read error. The V gene is TRBV9, the J gene TRBJ2-5; D unclear. CDR1 and CDR2 (germline): SGDLS, YYNGEE. This CDR3 is built from 14 residues. CDR3 bases: TGTGCCAGCGGCGTAGAGTCGGAGTATGAGACCCAGTACTTC. Protein product: CASGVESEYETQYF.

This clonotype has just a few counts. This chain links TRBV12-3 or TRBV12-4 with TRBJ2-7; maybe TRBD1 (6 bases). V was trimmed by 5 bases and J by 5 bases, leaving 16 bases between them. The CDR3 spans 14 residues. The CDR3: CASSLGALVDEQYF. The CDR3, as DNA: TGTGCCAGCAGTCTGGGGGCCCTGGTGGACGAGCAGTACTTC.

Ten or more counts support this clonotype. The chain joins TRBV18 to TRBJ2-3; TRBD2 matches at 12 bases. Germline V gives CDR1 KGHSH, CDR2 LQKENI. The CDR3 runs 15 residues. V lost 2 bases to trimming and J lost 3 bases; unmatched junction nucleotides: 0. The CDR3 is CASSPTSGRTDTQYF. CDR3 sequence (DNA): TGTGCCAGCTCACCAACTAGCGGGAGGACAGATACGCAGTATTTT. Complete variable domain (other parts from reference TRBV18 and TRBJ2-3): NAGVMQNPRHLVRRRGQEARLRCSPMKGHSHVYWYRQLPEEGLKFMVYLQKENIIDESGMPKERFSAEFPKEGPSILRIQQVVRGDSAAYFCASSPTSGRTDTQYFGPGTRLTVL.

This chain connects TRBV28 to TRBJ2-5; a possible D gene is TRBD1 (5 bases). The germline gives CDR1 MDHEN, CDR2 SYDVKM. The CDR3 has 13 residues. V lost 5 bases to trimming and J lost 4 bases, with 11 bases between them. For the CDR3, the DNA is TGTGCCAGCAGTGCGACAGTCCCAGAGACCCAGTACTTC. Translating gives CASSATVPETQYF. Filled out from reference TRBV28 and TRBJ2-5, the complete variable domain reads DVKVTQSSRYLVKRTGEKVFLECVQDMDHENMFWYRQDPGLGLRLIYFSYDVKMKEKGDIPEGYSVSREKKERFSLILESASTNQTSMYLCASSATVPETQYFGPGTRLLVL.

The genes are TRBV19 and TRBJ2-7; no reliable D call. The CDR3 spans 14 residues. Germline V gene data show CDR1 as LNHDA and CDR2 as SQIVND (reference sequence). V shed 3 bases and J shed 5 bases, with 14 bases lying between them. The CDR3 here is CASSIPGSWDEQYF. CDR3 sequence (DNA): TGTGCCAGTAGTATTCCCGGGTCCTGGGACGAGCAGTACTTC.

This clonotype was recorded at least ten times. This chain uses TRBV18 with TRBJ1-4; 10 bases agree with TRBD1. The CDR3 contains 14 residues. V lost 5 bases, J lost 5 bases, and 2 bases stayed unmatched. The germline V gene has CDR1 KGHSH and CDR2 LQKENI. The CDR3 sequence: CASSSDRGNEKLFF. The CDR3 bases are TGTGCCAGCTCATCGGACAGGGGGAATGAAAAACTGTTTTTT.

This clonotype has at least ten counts. This chain connects TRBV3-1 to TRBJ2-5, with D uncertain. CDR1 and CDR2 from the germline V gene are LGHDT and YNNKEL (reference sequence). V lost 1 base and J 5 bases, leaving 8 bases between the germline ends. The CDR3 has 13 residues. Written as DNA, the CDR3 is TGTGCCAGCAGCCAAGTCAGGTTTGAGACCCAGTACTTC. Protein sequence: CASSQVRFETQYF.

This clonotype was seen at least ten times. The chain uses TRBV28 and TRBJ2-7; D remains ambiguous. CDR3 size: 16 residues. Germline V lookup: CDR1 MDHEN, CDR2 SYDVKM. V gave up 5 bases and J gave up 3 bases, with 20 bases separating them. The CDR3: CASSPRRPSWGYEQYF. The DNA for the CDR3 is TGTGCCAGCAGTCCCCGGCGGCCATCATGGGGCTACGAGCAGTACTTC.

This chain connects TRBV28 to TRBJ1-6; no definite D call. Trimming stripped 8 bases from V and 7 bases from J, with 15 bases between. This CDR3 has 14 amino acids. Germline assignment: CDR1 MDHEN and CDR2 SYDVKM. The CDR3 bases are TGTGCCAGCGGGTTGGCAGGCTCGAATTCACCCCTCCACTTT. Translated: CASGLAGSNSPLHF.

The chain recombines TRBV3-1 with TRBJ2-7; a possible D gene is TRBD1 (6 bases). This CDR3 is built from 14 residues. The germline V gene encodes CDR1 LGHDT and CDR2 YNNKEL (reference sequence). V lost 4 bases and J lost 2, with 12 bases in between. CDR3 amino acids: CASSPLHRAYEQYF. The CDR3 DNA sequence: TGTGCCAGCAGCCCCCTCCACAGGGCCTACGAGCAGTACTTC.

Only a few counts were recorded for this clonotype. The chain uses TRBV7-9 and TRBJ2-5, with D uncertain. The CDR3 is 15 residues long. V lost 0 bases, J lost 2 bases, and 10 bases lay in between. Germline CDR1 reads SEHNR; CDR2 reads FQNEAQ (reference sequence). This chain's CDR3 is CASSLAARKQETQYF. CDR3 coding DNA: TGTGCCAGCAGCTTAGCAGCAAGAAAACAAGAGACCCAGTACTTC.